The 27 T cell receptor beta chains reported below all come from one sample, sequenced in a study of cytomegalovirus exposure and HLA in healthy donors. Primers included in the PCR were 60 Vbeta and 13 Jbeta primers. Assay: immunoSEQ multiplex PCR; the TCRdb copy retains only in-frame clones and omits some. The data hold some 130,000 clones, with about 63% observed a single time. The sample taken for sequencing was PBMCs. The receptor source for this set is a man aged 25-45 years in good health and CMV-seropositive.

The chain recombines TRBV7-9 with TRBJ2-5; D gene unclear. The CDR3 extends over 16 amino acids. Germline values: CDR1 SEHNR, CDR2 FQNEAQ (reference sequence). V was cut by 5 bases and J by 5 bases, with 21 bases left in between. The CDR3 sequence is CASSRGRLSARETQYF. CDR3 DNA sequence: TGTGCCAGCAGCCGAGGCCGCTTATCGGCGAGGGAGACCCAGTACTTC.

The chain has TRBV6-6 and TRBJ2-3, with D possibly being TRBD2 (5 bases). The CDR3 spans 15 residues. CDR1 is MNHNY, CDR2 SVGAGI, per germline (reference sequence). V was clipped by 6 bases and J by 2 bases, with 15 bases between them. The CDR3 DNA follows: TGTGCCAGCAGCATCGCGGGTTCACACACAGATACGCAGTATTTT. It yields the protein CASSIAGSHTDTQYF.

CDR3 residues: CASSLGTGSDEQYF. In DNA, the CDR3 is TGCGCCAGCAGCTTAGGGACAGGCTCTGACGAGCAGTACTTC. The V and J genes are TRBV5-1 and TRBJ2-7, with 8 bases that match TRBD1. Germline V CDR1 and CDR2: SGHRS, YFSETQ. The J segment lost 5 bases and the V segment lost 2 bases, leaving 6 bases of the junction unmatched. This CDR3 is 14 amino acids long.

The chain joins TRBV29-1 to TRBJ2-1; TRBD1 agrees at 7 bases. V lost 4 bases, J lost 3 bases, and 9 bases stayed unmatched. This CDR3 region has 15 residues. Looked up from germline, CDR1 is SQVTM and CDR2 is ANQGSEA. CDR3 in DNA: TGCAGCGTTGCCGCGGACAGGCCCTACTACAATGAGCAGTTCTTC. Its translation is CSVAADRPYYNEQFF.

The chain combines TRBV7-2 with TRBJ2-1, with 8 bases fitting TRBD2. The trim removed 6 bases at V and 0 bases at J, leaving 4 bases unmatched. This CDR3 region has 15 residues. Germline CDR1 SGHTA, CDR2 FQGNSA. In DNA form, the CDR3 reads TGTGCCAGCAGTTATAGCGGGGCCTCCTACAATGAGCAGTTCTTC. Protein product: CASSYSGASYNEQFF.

This clone was seen just once. V gene TRBV28 combines with J gene TRBJ2-5, with TRBD1 as a possible D gene (5 bases). The DNA end is more similar to TRBJ2-7, so the J call may be wrong. The CDR3 has 11 amino acids. Germline CDR1 is MDHEN and CDR2 is SYDVKM. The CDR3 DNA sequence: TGTGCCAGCACTCAGGGTTTCGAGCAGTACTTC. The encoded protein is CASTQGFEQYF.

The rearrangement joins TRBV2 to TRBJ1-2; D is possibly TRBD1 (5 bases). Germline V gene sequence: CDR1 SNHLY, CDR2 FYNNEI. V was pared by 8 bases and J by 7 bases, with 17 bases between. This CDR3 region has 13 residues. This CDR3 reads CASGGTDERGYTF. In DNA form, the CDR3 reads TGTGCCAGCGGGGGGACCGACGAGCGTGGCTACACCTTC.

The chain links TRBV2 to TRBJ1-5, with a weak D call TRBD1 (5 bases). The CDR3 contains 13 residues. Germline V CDR1 and CDR2: SNHLY, FYNNEI. CDR3 residues: CASTGYSNQPQHF. The CDR3 nucleotides are TGTGCAAGTACAGGTTATAGCAATCAGCCCCAGCATTTT.

The V call is TRBV7-3, the J call TRBJ2-3; 7 bases are shared with TRBD2. Looked up from germline, CDR1 is SGHTA and CDR2 is FQGTGA. The CDR3 contains 13 residues. The ends lost 9 bases at V and 2 bases at J; junction bases unmatched: 5. The CDR3 region has the DNA TGTGCCAGTGGGAGGGGCTCCACAGATACGCAGTATTTT. It specifies CASGRGSTDTQYF.

J is TRBJ2-1 and V is TRBV9; 12 positions match TRBD2. The CDR3 contains 18 residues. Per the germline V gene, CDR1 is SGDLS and CDR2 is YYNGEE. V lost 4 bases and J lost 1; bases outside the gene matches: 9. CDR3 coding DNA: TGTGCCAGCAGCCCTAGACTAGCGGGAGTACGTTCCTACAATGAGCAGTTCTTC. It codes for CASSPRLAGVRSYNEQFF.

This clone was recorded only once. This chain links TRBV5-1 with TRBJ2-3; 8 bases agree with TRBD2. Germline CDR1 is SGHRS and CDR2 is YFSETQ. Trimming at V came to 0 bases and at J to 5 bases, leaving 5 bases not matched to a gene. The CDR3 runs 15 residues. This chain's CDR3 is CASSLVRGGQDTQYF. In DNA, the CDR3 is TGCGCCAGCAGCTTGGTTCGGGGGGGGCAAGATACGCAGTATTTT.

J is TRBJ2-1 and V is TRBV5-6; 8 nucleotides agree with TRBD1. The CDR3 length is 15 residues. The V segment lost 0 bases and the J segment 7 bases; nucleotides outside the gene matches: 6. Germline CDR1 reads SGHDT; CDR2 reads YYEEEE. The chain's CDR3 is CASSLGMTGANEQFF. CDR3 coding DNA: TGTGCCAGCAGCTTGGGGATGACAGGGGCGAATGAGCAGTTCTTC.

The J gene is TRBJ2-7, the V gene TRBV2, with TRBD1 matching over 11 bases. Germline V gene lookup returns CDR1 SNHLY and CDR2 FYNNEI. The CDR3 contains 15 residues. Trimming cost V 6 bases and J 2 bases; bases outside gene matches: 6. CDR3 loop: CASSFPGQGAYEQYF. The DNA of the CDR3 is TGTGCCAGCAGCTTTCCGGGACAGGGGGCCTACGAGCAGTACTTC.

This chain links TRBV25-1 with TRBJ2-7, with a weak D call TRBD2 (6 bases). V was pared by 5 bases and J by 9 bases, with 23 bases between. The CDR3 spans 15 residues. Germline CDR1 reads MGHDK; CDR2 reads SYGVNS. CDR3 sequence: CASSPQRAFPGVQYF. The CDR3 DNA sequence: TGTGCCAGCAGTCCTCAGCGGGCCTTTCCGGGTGTGCAGTACTTC.

V gene TRBV6-4 combines with J gene TRBJ2-3, with D possibly matching TRBD1 (5 bases). The DNA matches TRBJ1-5 better at its end, which makes the J call doubtful. This CDR3 is 15 amino acids long. Germline loops: CDR1 MRHNA, CDR2 SNTAGT. CDR3 loop: CASSDSLLSGTTQHF. The CDR3 DNA reads as TGTGCCAGCAGTGACTCTCTGTTATCGGGGACTACTCAGCATTTT.

This clone occurred a few times. The chain joins TRBV15 to TRBJ2-7; D is unclear. The germline V gene encodes CDR1 LNHNV and CDR2 YYDKDF (reference sequence). Trimming removed 0 bases at V and 2 bases at J, with 11 bases between. This CDR3 has 15 amino acids. The CDR3 protein is CATSREIGGTYEQYF. Written as DNA, the CDR3 is TGTGCCACCAGCAGAGAAATCGGCGGAACCTACGAGCAGTACTTC.

The gene calls are TRBV6-1 and TRBJ1-2; 11 nucleotides agree with TRBD1. Germline values: CDR1 MNHNS, CDR2 SASEGT. V was clipped by 5 bases and J by 7 bases; unmatched bases: 6. CDR3 size: 14 residues. CDR3 residues: CASSRTGGVAGYTF. DNA for the CDR3: TGTGCCAGCAGTAGGACAGGGGGCGTGGCTGGCTACACCTTC.

J is TRBJ1-5 and V is TRBV7-9; maybe TRBD1 (5 bases). From germline, CDR1 is SEHNR and CDR2 FQNEAQ (reference sequence). V was trimmed by 5 bases and J by 3 bases, leaving 14 bases between them. The CDR3 totals 15 residues. The CDR3 spells CASSPPGNVNQPQHF. CDR3 DNA sequence: TGTGCCAGCAGCCCCCCAGGGAATGTCAATCAGCCCCAGCATTTT.

The chain carries TRBV2 and TRBJ2-3; 16 positions agree with TRBD2. Unmatched junction bases numbered 9, after V lost 6 bases and J lost 9 bases. Germline CDR1 and CDR2: SNHLY and FYNNEI. The CDR3 runs to 16 residues. CDR3 sequence (DNA): TGTGCCAGCAGGGGGGGGACTAGCGGGAGGGCCTGGACGCAGTATTTT. Translating it yields CASRGGTSGRAWTQYF. The complete variable domain, with remaining parts taken from reference TRBV2 and TRBJ2-3, reads EPEVTQTPSHQVTQMGQEVILRCVPISNHLYFYWYRQILGQKVEFLVSFYNNEISEKSEIFDDQFSVERPDGSNFTLKIRSTKLEDSAMYFCASRGGTSGRAWTQYFGPGTRLTVL.

Only a few counts were recorded for this clone. The chain employs TRBV5-1 and TRBJ1-1; 9 bases align to TRBD1. The CDR3 is 15 residues long. The junction had 2 bases not matched to a gene; V was cut back by 2 bases and J by 0 bases. Germline V gene sequence: CDR1 SGHRS, CDR2 YFSETQ. CDR3 residues: CASSLGTGMNTEAFF. The CDR3 DNA sequence: TGCGCCAGCAGCTTAGGGACAGGGATGAACACTGAAGCTTTCTTT.

This chain joins TRBV5-1 and TRBJ2-7, with 7 bases matching TRBD2. V shed 7 bases and J 0 bases; nucleotides not matched to a gene: 13. Germline CDR1 SGHRS, CDR2 YFSETQ. The CDR3 totals 16 residues. The CDR3 region is CASSSGVAGLSYEQYF. The CDR3, as DNA: TGCGCCAGCTCCTCGGGGGTAGCGGGCCTCTCCTACGAGCAGTACTTC.

CDR3: CASSWGDAGNTIYF. In DNA form, the CDR3 reads TGTGCCAGCAGCTGGGGGGACGCTGGAAACACCATATATTTT. V usage is TRBV5-6 and J usage is TRBJ1-3; a weak D match, TRBD1 (5 bases). Trimming left V 3 bases short and J 2 bases short, with 9 bases between. Looked up from germline, CDR1 is SGHDT and CDR2 is YYEEEE. The CDR3 covers 14 residues.

The chain is built from TRBV19 and TRBJ2-5; D is unclear. This CDR3 has 13 amino acids. Trimming cost V 1 base and J 1 base, with 4 bases left between them. The germline V gene has CDR1 LNHDA and CDR2 SQIVND (reference sequence). The CDR3 loop is CASSIAGQETQYF. The CDR3 coding sequence is TGTGCCAGTAGTATAGCAGGCCAAGAGACCCAGTACTTC. Filled out from reference TRBV19 and TRBJ2-5, the complete variable domain reads DGGITQSPKYLFRKEGQNVTLSCEQNLNHDAMYWYRQDPGQGLRLIYYSQIVNDFQKGDIAEGYSVSREKKESFPLTVTSAQKNPTAFYLCASSIAGQETQYFGPGTRLLVL.

This chain links TRBV29-1 with TRBJ2-1; D unclear. This CDR3 spans 11 amino acids. Germline CDR1 reads SQVTM; CDR2 reads ANQGSEA. Trimming took 7 bases from V and 12 from J, leaving 16 bases between them. The CDR3 here is CSALRTRGQFF. CDR3 DNA: TGCAGCGCCCTGAGAACCCGAGGGCAGTTCTTC.

The rearrangement joins TRBV18 to TRBJ2-7; TRBD2 agrees at 8 bases. Losses at the gene ends were 6 bases for V and 3 bases for J; bases not matched to a gene: 10. The CDR3 contains 15 residues. The germline V gene encodes CDR1 KGHSH and CDR2 LQKENI. The CDR3 region has the DNA TGTGCCAGCTCGCAACAGCGGGAGCTAAACTACGAGCAGTACTTC. As protein: CASSQQRELNYEQYF. The full variable domain, completed using reference TRBV18 and TRBJ2-7, is NAGVMQNPRHLVRRRGQEARLRCSPMKGHSHVYWYRQLPEEGLKFMVYLQKENIIDESGMPKERFSAEFPKEGPSILRIQQVVRGDSAAYFCASSQQRELNYEQYFGPGTRLTVT.

The chain combines TRBV15 with TRBJ1-5; the match to TRBD1 covers 9 bases. V was pared by 2 bases and J by 1 base, with 9 bases of the junction left unmatched. The CDR3 loop spans 18 amino acids. CDR1 is LNHNV and CDR2 is YYDKDF in the germline V gene (reference sequence). In DNA form, the CDR3 reads TGTGCCACCAGCAGAATCCGATGGGGGACAGGGAGCAATCAGCCCCAGCATTTT. Encoded protein: CATSRIRWGTGSNQPQHF.

This clone was seen more than once but under ten times. V usage is TRBV18 and J usage is TRBJ1-4; 8 nucleotides agree with TRBD1. V dropped 3 bases and J dropped 6; count of bases not matched to a gene: 9. This CDR3 comprises 16 residues. CDR1 is KGHSH and CDR2 is LQKENI in the germline V gene. In nucleotides, the CDR3 is TGTGCCAGCTCACCTCAAGCAGGGGGCGCGTATGAAAAACTGTTTTTT. Encoded protein: CASSPQAGGAYEKLFF.